This TCR beta chain was sequenced during a study of early T cells in non-severe SARS-CoV-2 infection. Study background: With bulk RNA from unsorted whole blood as input, sequencing yielded unpaired chains.

The ends were cut back, 1 base at V and 0 bases at J, with 11 bases in the middle. CDR3 size: 15 residues. The V gene's germline CDR1 is SGHNT and CDR2 YYREEE (reference sequence). Study-wide findings and caveats: A preference for anti-spike CD8 responses marked VDJdb matching, which missed private and CD4 specificities.

This clonotype was counted ten times or more. The target antigen is unknown. Unique molecular identifiers tagged individual cDNA molecules. TCRdb called the 5' RACE reads again in MiXCR, with one record for every CDR3 protein. The sample lists fewer than 40,000 distinct CDR3 sequences; around 6.6% were seen once. The chain recombines TRBV5-4 with TRBJ2-7; unclear D gene. Sequencing was performed on whole blood. The sequence was collected from an adult who was a healthcare worker with PCR-confirmed SARS-CoV-2 infection or an uninfected control (not recorded which). CDR3 amino acids: CASSLSGEASYEQYF. Written as DNA, the CDR3 is TGTGCCAGCAGCTTGTCTGGGGAAGCCTCCTACGAGCAGTACTTC.